The 30 T cell receptor beta chains listed next were all sequenced from one sample in a study of blood T cell repertoires in COVID-19. TCRdb keeps only in-frame clones here, not all; method: immunoSEQ multiplex PCR. Among about 170,000 clones, approximately 80% were seen once, and the ten largest hold about 8.1%. The sample taken for sequencing was peripheral blood. These TCRs come from a woman older than 75 with COVID-19, enrolled during active disease.

The rearrangement links TRBV7-9 to TRBJ1-2; a weak D match, TRBD1 (6 bases). The CDR3 is 14 amino acids. The V and J ends lost 3 bases and 8 bases respectively, with 16 bases between them. Looked up from germline, CDR1 is SEHNR and CDR2 is FQNEAQ (reference sequence). CDR3 protein: CASSLPRGAEGYTF. In nucleotides, the CDR3 is TGTGCCAGCAGCTTGCCCAGGGGCGCTGAAGGCTACACCTTC.

The CDR3 bases are TGTGCCAGCAGCTTAGCCTCTGAAGCTTTCTTT. Encoded protein: CASSLASEAFF. J is TRBJ1-1 and V is TRBV3-1 (or the pseudogene TRBV3-2); D is undetermined. Germline assignment: CDR1 LGHDT and CDR2 YNNKEL (reference sequence). There are 11 residues in the CDR3. Trimming removed 5 bases at V and 6 bases at J, with 7 bases between.

In regard to this clone: Other DNA variants within this sample encode the same CDR3. The J gene is TRBJ2-2, the V gene TRBV28; 8 bases are shared with TRBD2. V lost 4 bases and J lost 5; bases outside the gene matches: 9. Germline V gives CDR1 MDHEN, CDR2 SYDVKM. The CDR3 runs 16 residues. The chain's CDR3 is CASSSSGGRRTGELFF. The CDR3 bases are TGTGCCAGCAGTTCCAGCGGGGGACGACGGACCGGGGAGCTGTTTTTT.

The CDR3 DNA is TGCGCCAGCAGTGGGTTCCAAGCGGGGGCCTACAATGAGCAGTTCTTC. This gives the protein CASSGFQAGAYNEQFF. The V and J genes are TRBV10-1 and TRBJ2-1; 8 nucleotides agree with TRBD2. V was pared by 4 bases and J by 2 bases, with 7 bases of the junction left unmatched. Germline values: CDR1 WNHNN, CDR2 SYGVQD (reference sequence). The CDR3 is 16 amino acids.

This clone was recorded once. The chain carries TRBV5-1 and TRBJ1-4; D is unclear. The CDR3 totals 13 residues. Germline CDR1 is SGHRS and CDR2 is YFSETQ. V lost 4 bases, J lost 7 bases, and 11 bases lay in between. The CDR3 loop is CASSLEGSEKLFF. For the CDR3, the DNA is TGCGCCAGCAGCCTAGAGGGTTCTGAAAAACTGTTTTTT.

The chain has TRBV6-5 and TRBJ1-2; D gene unclear. Germline-derived CDR1 and CDR2 are MNHEY and SVGAGI. The CDR3 sequence is 13 residues long. V was shortened by 6 bases and J by 3 bases, with 11 bases between the two germline ends. The CDR3 sequence: CASRLDSDYGYTF. Written as DNA, the CDR3 is TGTGCCAGCAGACTAGACTCCGACTATGGCTACACCTTC.

The rearrangement uses TRBV7-2 and TRBJ1-2, with D possibly TRBD1 on 5 matching bases. V lost 6 bases, J lost 0 bases, and 20 bases lay in between. The germline CDR1 and CDR2 sequences are SGHTA and FQGNSA. CDR3 length: 17 residues. CDR3 sequence: CASRRDSGTTSNYGYTF. The CDR3 nucleotides read TGTGCCAGCAGGCGGGACTCCGGTACAACATCTAACTATGGCTACACCTTC.

This clone came up a few times. This chain joins TRBV12-5 and TRBJ2-5; TRBD1 aligns across 9 bases. CDR1 is LGHNT, CDR2 FRNRAP, per germline. The length of the CDR3 is 16 residues. V lost 6 bases, J lost 3 bases, and 11 bases stayed unmatched. Written as DNA, the CDR3 is TGTGCTAGTGGACTTGGGACAGGGCAGCCGGAAGAGACCCAGTACTTC. Protein product: CASGLGTGQPEETQYF.

The V gene is TRBV3-1 (or the pseudogene TRBV3-2), the J gene TRBJ1-6, with D perhaps matching TRBD1 (5 bases). V was cut by 5 bases and J by 7 bases, with 15 bases left in between. CDR3 length: 15 residues. Germline CDR1 and CDR2: LGHDT and YNNKEL (reference sequence). CDR3 amino acids: CASSLRGEVNSPLHF. For the CDR3, the DNA is TGTGCCAGCAGCTTGCGGGGGGAGGTCAATTCACCCCTCCACTTT.

The chain is built from TRBV7-3 and TRBJ1-6; TRBD1 matches at 7 bases. The germline V gene encodes CDR1 SGHTA and CDR2 FQGTGA. The CDR3 spans 15 residues. V was clipped by 5 bases and J by 8 bases; unmatched bases: 9. CDR3 sequence (DNA): TGTGCCAGCAGCACTCAGACAGGGCGGGATTCACCCCTCCACTTT. Encoded protein: CASSTQTGRDSPLHF.

The gene calls are TRBV28 and TRBJ2-6, with a weak D call TRBD2 (6 bases). The CDR3 has 15 residues. The V end lost 6 bases, the J end lost 2 bases, and 11 bases lay between the germline ends. The germline V gene encodes CDR1 MDHEN and CDR2 SYDVKM. The CDR3 is CASSPTGAGANVLTF. The CDR3 coding sequence is TGTGCCAGCAGCCCCACGGGAGCTGGGGCCAACGTCCTGACTTTC.

The J gene is TRBJ2-1, the V gene TRBV7-3; 8 bases are a match to TRBD2. CDR1 is SGHTA, CDR2 FQGTGA, per germline. The CDR3 extends over 18 amino acids. V trimming: 1 base; J trimming: 0 bases; junction bases outside the gene matches: 8. Here the CDR3 reads CASSLKGSGMSSYNEQFF. Written as DNA, the CDR3 is TGTGCCAGCAGCTTAAAGGGTAGCGGGATGAGCTCCTACAATGAGCAGTTCTTC.

The chain couples TRBV9 to TRBJ1-2; D unclear. V shed 0 bases and J shed 8 bases, with 11 bases lying between them. Germline V gene sequence: CDR1 SGDLS, CDR2 YYNGEE. The CDR3 is made up of 13 amino acids. The CDR3 DNA sequence: TGTGCCAGCAGCGTAGCTTCGGGTGGGGGCTACACCTTC. Translating gives CASSVASGGGYTF. The variable domain in full, completed from reference TRBV9 and TRBJ1-2, reads DSGVTQTPKHLITATGQRVTLRCSPRSGDLSVYWYQQSLDQGLQFLIQYYNGEERAKGNILERFSAQQFPDLHSELNLSSLELGDSALYFCASSVASGGGYTFGSGTRLTVV.

Concerning this clone itself: An end of the junction does not agree with germline; a read error may underlie this. The chain uses TRBV15 and TRBJ2-3, with D possibly TRBD2 on 5 matching bases. CDR3 length equals 17 residues. The V gene's germline CDR1 is LNHNV and CDR2 YYDKDF (reference sequence). In nucleotides, the CDR3 is TGTGCCACCAGGAGAGGGCCCCCGAGGGTGGGCACAGATACGCAGTATTTT. Protein sequence: CATRRGPPRVGTDTQYF.

The CDR3 is CASSKAFGDKINQPQHF. DNA of the CDR3: TGTGCCAGCAGCAAAGCTTTCGGGGACAAAATCAATCAGCCCCAGCATTTT. V usage is TRBV21-1 and J usage is TRBJ1-5; the table's TRBD1 call for D was not verified on the DNA. TRBV21-1 is noted as a pseudogene. The CDR3 totals 17 residues.

The chain recombines TRBV6-5 with TRBJ1-4; 9 nucleotides align to TRBD1. The CDR3 has 15 residues. Per germline, CDR1 MNHEY and CDR2 SVGAGI. Trimming cost V 6 bases and J 8 bases; bases outside gene matches: 10. CDR3 loop: CASSTDRGYREKLFF. CDR3 sequence (DNA): TGTGCCAGCAGCACGGACAGGGGATATAGAGAAAAACTGTTTTTT.

V and J are TRBV7-9 and TRBJ1-2, with no clear D. Germline V CDR1 and CDR2: SEHNR, FQNEAQ (reference sequence). The CDR3 runs 16 residues. Deletions cut 5 bases from V and 2 bases from J, with 18 bases between. CDR3 region: CASSHSGAEMNYGYTF. The CDR3 DNA reads TGTGCCAGCAGCCACAGCGGTGCCGAGATGAACTATGGCTACACCTTC.

The V call is TRBV28, the J call TRBJ2-7; 8 bases are a match to TRBD2. Germline CDR1 MDHEN, CDR2 SYDVKM. J was trimmed by 4 bases and V by 6 bases; bases with no gene match: 11. This CDR3 spans 15 amino acids. CDR3 amino acids: CASRSPGLGGYEQYF. CDR3 sequence (DNA): TGTGCCAGCAGGTCACCGGGACTAGGAGGTTACGAGCAGTACTTC.

The chain couples TRBV9 to TRBJ1-3; D gene uncertain. The CDR3 sequence is 14 residues long. V shed 0 bases and J shed 4 bases, with 8 bases lying between them. The germline gives CDR1 SGDLS, CDR2 YYNGEE. DNA for the CDR3: TGTGCCAGCAGCGTAGGAGGTGGCGGAAACACCATATATTTT. It is translated as CASSVGGGGNTIYF.

V usage is TRBV18 and J usage is TRBJ1-3; TRBD1 matches at 7 bases. V was pared by 3 bases and J by 0 bases, with 5 bases of the junction left unmatched. Germline values: CDR1 KGHSH, CDR2 LQKENI. The CDR3 runs 16 residues. CDR3 in amino acids: CASSPSGTDSGNTIYF. The CDR3 region has the DNA TGTGCCAGCTCACCTTCAGGGACAGACTCTGGAAACACCATATATTTT. The full variable domain, with the rest looked up from reference TRBV18 and TRBJ1-3, is NAGVMQNPRHLVRRRGQEARLRCSPMKGHSHVYWYRQLPEEGLKFMVYLQKENIIDESGMPKERFSAEFPKEGPSILRIQQVVRGDSAAYFCASSPSGTDSGNTIYFGEGSWLTVV.

This rearrangement joins TRBV5-4 to TRBJ2-4; the D gene is possibly TRBD2 (7 bases). From germline, CDR1 is SGHNT and CDR2 YYREEE (reference sequence). V lost 0 bases and J lost 1, with 14 bases in between. The length of the CDR3 is 17 residues. CDR3 coding DNA: TGTGCCAGCAGCTTGGAGGGGGGGGTGTCGGCCAAAAACATTCAGTACTTC. Translating it yields CASSLEGGVSAKNIQYF. The complete variable domain, with remaining parts taken from reference TRBV5-4 and TRBJ2-4, reads ETGVTQSPTHLIKTRGQQVTLRCSSQSGHNTVSWYQQALGQGPQFIFQYYREEENGRGNFPPRFSGLQFPNYSSELNVNALELDDSALYLCASSLEGGVSAKNIQYFGAGTRLSVL.

This clone was picked up a small number of times. The CDR3 region has the DNA TGTGCCAGCAGCATTCAGGGTTACAATGAGCAGTTCTTC. Translating gives CASSIQGYNEQFF. The chain employs TRBV9 and TRBJ2-1; TRBD1 might be the D (5 bases). The CDR3 totals 13 residues. The ends were cut back, 4 bases at V and 4 bases at J, with 9 bases in the middle. Looked up from germline, CDR1 is SGDLS and CDR2 is YYNGEE. The full variable domain, in which reference TRBV9 and TRBJ2-1 provide the parts outside the CDR3, is DSGVTQTPKHLITATGQRVTLRCSPRSGDLSVYWYQQSLDQGLQFLIQYYNGEERAKGNILERFSAQQFPDLHSELNLSSLELGDSALYFCASSIQGYNEQFFGPGTRLTVL.

The chain uses TRBV9 and TRBJ1-6; possible D gene TRBD1, 6 bases. The CDR3 has 16 amino acids. Per the germline V gene, CDR1 is SGDLS and CDR2 is YYNGEE. Trimming removed 3 bases from V and 11 bases from J, with 21 bases in between. The CDR3 DNA reads TGTGCCAGCAGCGCCCACCGGGACATTGGATGGGCACCCCTCCACTTT. Its translation is CASSAHRDIGWAPLHF.

This chain uses TRBV6-5 with TRBJ1-2; D gene unclear. Trimming stripped 4 bases from V and 2 bases from J, with 8 bases between. Per the germline V gene, CDR1 is MNHEY and CDR2 is SVGAGI. The CDR3 contains 13 residues. CDR3 coding DNA: TGTGCCAGCAGTTCAGGTGGAAACTATGGCTACACCTTC. It codes for CASSSGGNYGYTF.

This chain uses TRBV5-1 with TRBJ1-4, with D possibly being TRBD1 (6 bases). The CDR3 runs 20 residues. The germline V and J ends were trimmed by 0 bases and 0 bases, with 21 bases remaining between them. Germline CDR1 is SGHRS and CDR2 is YFSETQ. The CDR3 is CASSLAGGRPEAATNEKLFF. The CDR3 region has the DNA TGCGCCAGCAGCTTGGCGGGGGGCAGGCCTGAAGCTGCAACTAATGAAAAACTGTTTTTT. The full variable domain, with the rest looked up from reference TRBV5-1 and TRBJ1-4, is KAGVTQTPRYLIKTRGQQVTLSCSPISGHRSVSWYQQTPGQGLQFLFEYFSETQRNKGNFPGRFSGRQFSNSRSEMNVSTLELGDSALYLCASSLAGGRPEAATNEKLFFGSGTQLSVL.

The rearrangement uses TRBV19 and TRBJ2-7, with a tentative D call TRBD1 (5 bases). The germline V gene encodes CDR1 LNHDA and CDR2 SQIVND (reference sequence). The CDR3 has 14 residues. V shed 1 base and J shed 2 bases, with 9 bases lying between them. CDR3 residues: CASSIGGRAYEQYF. In DNA form, the CDR3 reads TGTGCCAGTAGTATAGGGGGCAGAGCCTACGAGCAGTACTTC.

This chain connects TRBV29-1 to TRBJ1-1; TRBD1 matches at 7 bases. Germline V lookup: CDR1 SQVTM, CDR2 ANQGSEA. CDR3 length: 12 amino acids. Germline trimming cut 7 bases from V and 5 bases from J; bases unmatched to any gene: 7. CDR3 DNA sequence: TGCAGCGCACGACAGGGAATTACTGAAGCTTTCTTT. Its protein product is CSARQGITEAFF. Full variable domain (outside the CDR3, taken from reference TRBV29-1 and TRBJ1-1): SAVISQKPSRDICQRGTSLTIQCQVDSQVTMMFWYRQQPGQSLTLIATANQGSEATYESGFVIDKFPISRPNLTFSTLTVSNMSPEDSSIYLCSARQGITEAFFGQGTRLTVV.

The chain has TRBV12-3 or TRBV12-4 and TRBJ1-2; 9 bases map to TRBD1. The CDR3 has 12 amino acids. V gave up 5 bases and J gave up 6 bases; unmatched junction bases: 1. CDR3 in DNA: TGTGCCAGCAGTGGGGACAGGGATGGCTACACCTTC. This sequence encodes CASSGDRDGYTF.

This clone was seen more than once but under ten times. This sequence joins TRBV9 and TRBJ1-5; a possible D gene is TRBD1 (5 bases). CDR3 length equals 15 residues. Germline V gene sequence: CDR1 SGDLS, CDR2 YYNGEE. Deletions cut 0 bases from V and 10 bases from J, with 17 bases between. The CDR3 spells CASSVGAGTNGPQHF. In DNA form, the CDR3 reads TGTGCCAGCAGCGTAGGAGCGGGGACGAATGGACCCCAGCATTTT.

The count of this clone is one. CDR3 region: CASSGGTSGRVDEQFF. CDR3 coding DNA: TGCGCCAGCAGCGGAGGGACTAGCGGGAGAGTGGATGAGCAGTTCTTC. J is TRBJ2-1 and V is TRBV5-1; TRBD2 matches 14 bases. Looked up from germline, CDR1 is SGHRS and CDR2 is YFSETQ. Trimming removed 4 bases from V and 8 bases from J; junction bases left unmatched: 8. This CDR3 region has 16 residues.